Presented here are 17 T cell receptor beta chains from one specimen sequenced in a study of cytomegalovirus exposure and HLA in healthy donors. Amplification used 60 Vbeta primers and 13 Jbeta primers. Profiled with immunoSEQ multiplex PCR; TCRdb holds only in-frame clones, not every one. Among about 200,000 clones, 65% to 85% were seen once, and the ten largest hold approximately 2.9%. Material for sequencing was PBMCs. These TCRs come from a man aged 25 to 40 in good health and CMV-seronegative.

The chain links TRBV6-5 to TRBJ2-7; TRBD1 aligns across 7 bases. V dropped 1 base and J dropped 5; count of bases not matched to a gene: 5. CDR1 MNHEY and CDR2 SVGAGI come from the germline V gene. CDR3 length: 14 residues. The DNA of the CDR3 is TGTGCCAGCAGTTACTTACGACAGGGAGACGAGCAGTACTTC. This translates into CASSYLRQGDEQYF.

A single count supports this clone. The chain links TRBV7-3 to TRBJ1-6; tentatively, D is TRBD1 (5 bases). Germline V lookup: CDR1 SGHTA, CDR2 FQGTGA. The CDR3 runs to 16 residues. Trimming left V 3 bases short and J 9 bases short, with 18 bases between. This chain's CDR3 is CASSLVGAGSSSPLHF. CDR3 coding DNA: TGTGCCAGCAGCTTGGTTGGGGCAGGGTCGAGTTCACCCCTCCACTTT.

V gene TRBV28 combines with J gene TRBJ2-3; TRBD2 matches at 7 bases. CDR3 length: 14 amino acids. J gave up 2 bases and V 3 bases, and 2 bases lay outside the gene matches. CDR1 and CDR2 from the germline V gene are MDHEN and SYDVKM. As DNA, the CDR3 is TGTGCCAGCAGTTTCGGGACTAACACAGATACGCAGTATTTT. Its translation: CASSFGTNTDTQYF.

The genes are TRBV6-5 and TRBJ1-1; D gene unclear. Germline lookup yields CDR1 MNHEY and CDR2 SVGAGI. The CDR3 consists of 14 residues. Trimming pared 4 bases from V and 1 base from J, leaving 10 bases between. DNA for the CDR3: TGTGCCAGCAGTTTGAGGTCCCCGAACACTGAAGCTTTCTTT. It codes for CASSLRSPNTEAFF.

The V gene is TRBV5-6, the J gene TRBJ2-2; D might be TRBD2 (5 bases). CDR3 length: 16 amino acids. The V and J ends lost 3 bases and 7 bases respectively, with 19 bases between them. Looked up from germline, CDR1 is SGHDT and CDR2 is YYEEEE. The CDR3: CASSSIGPGGGGELFF. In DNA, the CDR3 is TGTGCCAGCAGCTCAATCGGGCCCGGAGGTGGCGGGGAGCTGTTTTTT.

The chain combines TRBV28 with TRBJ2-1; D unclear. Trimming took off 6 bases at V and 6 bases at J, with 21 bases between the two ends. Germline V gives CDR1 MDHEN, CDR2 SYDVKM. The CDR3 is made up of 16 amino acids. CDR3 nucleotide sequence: TGTGCCAGCAGCCCCCGTGGTAGCAGCCCGGGCAATGAGCAGTTCTTC. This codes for CASSPRGSSPGNEQFF.

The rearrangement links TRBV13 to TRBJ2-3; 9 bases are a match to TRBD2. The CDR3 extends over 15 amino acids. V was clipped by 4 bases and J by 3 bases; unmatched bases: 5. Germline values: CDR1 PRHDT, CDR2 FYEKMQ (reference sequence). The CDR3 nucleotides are TGTGCCAGCAGCTCGCGGGGGGGCTGGACAGATACGCAGTATTTT. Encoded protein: CASSSRGGWTDTQYF.

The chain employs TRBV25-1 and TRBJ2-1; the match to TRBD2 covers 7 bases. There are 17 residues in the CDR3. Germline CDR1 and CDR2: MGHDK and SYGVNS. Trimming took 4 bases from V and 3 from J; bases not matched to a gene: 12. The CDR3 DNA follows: TGTGCCAGCAGTGTAACTAGCGACCCCTTCCACTACAATGAGCAGTTCTTC. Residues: CASSVTSDPFHYNEQFF.

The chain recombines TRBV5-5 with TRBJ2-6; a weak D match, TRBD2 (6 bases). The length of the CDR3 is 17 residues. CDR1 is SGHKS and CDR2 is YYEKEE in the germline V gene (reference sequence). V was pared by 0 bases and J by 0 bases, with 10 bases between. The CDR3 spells CASSLAGVFSGANVLTF. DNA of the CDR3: TGTGCCAGCAGCTTGGCGGGGGTCTTCTCTGGGGCCAACGTCCTGACTTTC.

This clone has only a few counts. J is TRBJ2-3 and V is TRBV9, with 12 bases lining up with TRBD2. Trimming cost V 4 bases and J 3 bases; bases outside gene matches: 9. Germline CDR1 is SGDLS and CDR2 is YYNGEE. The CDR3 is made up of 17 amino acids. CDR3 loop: CASSTRGLAGGTDTQYF. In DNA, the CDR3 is TGTGCCAGCAGCACGAGAGGGCTAGCGGGGGGGACAGATACGCAGTATTTT.

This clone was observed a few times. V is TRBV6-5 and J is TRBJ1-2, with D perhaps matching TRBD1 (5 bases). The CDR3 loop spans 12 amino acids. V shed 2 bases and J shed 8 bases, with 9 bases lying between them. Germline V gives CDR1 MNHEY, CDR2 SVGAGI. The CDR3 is CASSYPGWGYTF. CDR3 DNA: TGTGCCAGCAGTTACCCAGGGTGGGGCTACACCTTC.

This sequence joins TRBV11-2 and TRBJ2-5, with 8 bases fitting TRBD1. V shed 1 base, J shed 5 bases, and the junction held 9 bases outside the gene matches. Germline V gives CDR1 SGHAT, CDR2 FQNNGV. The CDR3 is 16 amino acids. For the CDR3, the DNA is TGTGCCAGCAGCTTAGCGAGGACAGGGTCCGTGGAGACCCAGTACTTC. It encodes CASSLARTGSVETQYF.

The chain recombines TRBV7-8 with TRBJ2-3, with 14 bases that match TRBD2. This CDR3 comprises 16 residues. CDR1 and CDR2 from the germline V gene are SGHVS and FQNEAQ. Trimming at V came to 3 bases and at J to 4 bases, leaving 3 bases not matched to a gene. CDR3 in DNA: TGTGCCAGCAGCTTGGGGACTAGCGGGGGCCCAGATACGCAGTATTTT. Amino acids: CASSLGTSGGPDTQYF. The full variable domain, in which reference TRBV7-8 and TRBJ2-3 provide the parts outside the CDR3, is GAGVSQSPRYKVAKRGQDVALRCDPISGHVSLFWYQQALGQGPEFLTYFQNEAQLDKSGLPSDRFFAERPEGSVSTLKIQRTQQEDSAVYLCASSLGTSGGPDTQYFGPGTRLTVL.

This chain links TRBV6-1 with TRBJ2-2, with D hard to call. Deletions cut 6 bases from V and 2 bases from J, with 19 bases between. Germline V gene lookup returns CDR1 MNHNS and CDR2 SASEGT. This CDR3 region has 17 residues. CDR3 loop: CASSETPTFSNTGELFF. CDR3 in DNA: TGTGCCAGCAGCGAAACACCGACTTTCTCTAACACCGGGGAGCTGTTTTTT.

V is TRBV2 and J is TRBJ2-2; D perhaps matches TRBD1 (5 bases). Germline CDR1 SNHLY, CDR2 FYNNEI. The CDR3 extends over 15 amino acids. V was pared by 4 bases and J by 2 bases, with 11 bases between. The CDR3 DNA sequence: TGTGCCAGCAGTGCCACGGACATTAACACCGGGGAGCTGTTTTTT. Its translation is CASSATDINTGELFF. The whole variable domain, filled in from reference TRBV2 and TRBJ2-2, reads EPEVTQTPSHQVTQMGQEVILRCVPISNHLYFYWYRQILGQKVEFLVSFYNNEISEKSEIFDDQFSVERPDGSNFTLKIRSTKLEDSAMYFCASSATDINTGELFFGEGSRLTVL.

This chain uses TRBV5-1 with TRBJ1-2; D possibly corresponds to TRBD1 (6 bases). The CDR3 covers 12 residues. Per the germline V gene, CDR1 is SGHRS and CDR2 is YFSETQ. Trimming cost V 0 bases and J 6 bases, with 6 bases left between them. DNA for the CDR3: TGCGCCAGCAGCTTGGACAGGGATGGCTACACCTTC. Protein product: CASSLDRDGYTF.

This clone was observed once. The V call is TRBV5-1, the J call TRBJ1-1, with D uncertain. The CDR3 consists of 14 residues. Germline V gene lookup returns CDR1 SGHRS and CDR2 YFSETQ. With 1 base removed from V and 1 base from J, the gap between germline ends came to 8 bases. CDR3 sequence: CASSLRPGNTEAFF. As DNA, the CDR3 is TGCGCCAGCAGCTTGCGCCCAGGGAACACTGAAGCTTTCTTT.